This TCR beta chain stems from a study of blood T cell repertoires in COVID-19. Overall study context: Italy, Spain and the United States were the sources of the convalescent and acute COVID-19 samples.

There are 16 residues in the CDR3. Per the germline V gene, CDR1 is MGHDK and CDR2 is SYGVNS. The V end lost 6 bases, the J end lost 2 bases, and 18 bases lay between the germline ends. The table came from immunoSEQ multiplex PCR; TCRdb's copy has only in-frame clones and leaves some out. Among 240,000 or so clones listed, 86% were seen once. Across about two dozen US areas, participants ranged in age from 18 to 89 years. This clonotype originated in a woman in her 50s who had recovered from COVID-19. Sequenced material: PBMCs or T cells enriched from blood (not recorded which). This sequence joins TRBV25-1 and TRBJ2-3; possible D gene TRBD2, 5 bases. The CDR3 loop is CASRGSRAKFTDTQYF. As DNA, the CDR3 is TGTGCCAGCAGGGGGTCGAGGGCGAAATTCACAGATACGCAGTATTTT. Supplemented by reference TRBV25-1 and TRBJ2-3, the full variable domain reads EADIYQTPRYLVIGTGKKITLECSQTMGHDKMYWYQQDPGMELHLIHYSYGVNSTEKGDLSSESTVSRIRTEHFPLTLESARPSHTSQYLCASRGSRAKFTDTQYFGPGTRLTVL.